These 12 T cell receptor beta chains were all obtained from the same sample, sequenced in a study of shared clonotypes between healthy human individuals. Libraries were prepared by immunoSEQ multiplex PCR; TCRdb keeps only in-frame clonotypes and omits some of them. Of 2.3 million or so clones listed, approximately 93% are singletons. Sequenced: naive CD4+ T cells from PBMCs. Subset reported: CD45RA+ positively selected. The receptors were gathered from a young man in good health. Some clones in this sample may be carry-over from other donors' samples.

The gene calls are TRBV5-4 and TRBJ2-3, with a tentative D call TRBD1 (6 bases). Germline lookup yields CDR1 SGHNT and CDR2 YYREEE (reference sequence). The CDR3 is 16 residues long. V was shortened by 1 base and J by 1 base, with 13 bases between the two germline ends. CDR3 DNA sequence: TGTGCCAGCAGCTTGAGGGTAGGGGGTGGCACAGATACGCAGTATTTT. Translated, it gives CASSLRVGGGTDTQYF.

J is TRBJ2-3 and V is TRBV5-1; 8 bases are shared with TRBD2. Per the germline V gene, CDR1 is SGHRS and CDR2 is YFSETQ. There are 16 residues in the CDR3. Trimming cost V 0 bases and J 2 bases; bases outside gene matches: 5. The CDR3 sequence is CASSLVTGGATDTQYF. The CDR3 DNA reads as TGCGCCAGCAGCTTGGTCACCGGGGGGGCCACAGATACGCAGTATTTT.

The chain uses TRBV11-2 and TRBJ2-7, with 11 bases fitting TRBD2. This CDR3 contains 19 residues. Germline values: CDR1 SGHAT, CDR2 FQNNGV. The V and J ends lost 0 bases and 2 bases, in that order; junction bases with no gene match: 12. CDR3 region: CASSLDSASGRLLPYEQYF. CDR3 coding DNA: TGTGCCAGCAGCTTAGATTCGGCTAGCGGGAGGTTGCTCCCCTACGAGCAGTACTTC.

CDR3 protein: CASSRGPGLAGPAGEQYF. CDR3 DNA sequence: TGTGCCAGCAGCAGGGGTCCGGGACTAGCGGGACCCGCCGGGGAGCAGTACTTC. The V call is TRBV11-2, the J call TRBJ2-7; 13 bases align to TRBD2. Germline lookup yields CDR1 SGHAT and CDR2 FQNNGV. Losses at the gene ends were 5 bases for V and 7 bases for J; bases not matched to a gene: 17. This CDR3 contains 18 residues. The whole variable domain, filled in from reference TRBV11-2 and TRBJ2-7, reads EAGVAQSPRYKIIEKRQSVAFWCNPISGHATLYWYQQILGQGPKLLIQFQNNGVVDDSQLPKDRFSAERLKGVDSTLKIQPAKLEDSAVYLCASSRGPGLAGPAGEQYFGPGTRLTVT.

The sample holds a few counts of this clone. This sequence joins TRBV4-1 and TRBJ1-2, with 8 nucleotides matching TRBD1. Unmatched junction bases numbered 3, after V lost 4 bases and J lost 2 bases. The CDR3 is made up of 14 amino acids. The germline gives CDR1 MGHRA, CDR2 YSYEKL. In DNA form, the CDR3 reads TGCGCCAGCAGCCCAGGGGACAGGAACTATGGCTACACCTTC. Residues: CASSPGDRNYGYTF.

This sequence joins TRBV27 and TRBJ1-4, with D hard to call. The CDR3 extends over 12 amino acids. V shed 6 bases and J shed 7 bases, with 9 bases lying between them. Germline CDR1 MNHEY, CDR2 SMNVEV (reference sequence). CDR3 bases: TGTGCCAGCAGCTGGAAGGGTGAAAAACTGTTTTTT. It encodes CASSWKGEKLFF.

The rearrangement links TRBV2 to TRBJ2-3; 10 bases map to TRBD2. CDR3 length equals 15 residues. With V trimmed by 4 bases and J by 2 bases, 3 bases remained unmatched. Germline assignment: CDR1 SNHLY and CDR2 FYNNEI. CDR3 bases: TGTGCCAGCAGTGCTACTAGCGGGGCCACAGATACGCAGTATTTT. Translating it yields CASSATSGATDTQYF.

V and J are TRBV9 and TRBJ1-1; TRBD1 is a possible D gene (5 bases). Trimming removed 3 bases at V and 8 bases at J, with 20 bases between. The CDR3 extends over 15 amino acids. Germline V gene data show CDR1 as SGDLS and CDR2 as YYNGEE. CDR3 residues: CASSADMRAGGEAFF. CDR3 in DNA: TGTGCCAGCAGCGCGGATATGAGGGCGGGGGGAGAAGCTTTCTTT.

This rearrangement joins TRBV18 to TRBJ1-2; TRBD1 matches at 7 bases. Germline CDR1 and CDR2: KGHSH and LQKENI. The CDR3 spans 15 residues. V trimming: 5 bases; J trimming: 0 bases; junction bases outside the gene matches: 6. CDR3 DNA sequence: TGTGCCAGCTCATTCCGGGACAGCACTAACTATGGCTACACCTTC. Protein sequence: CASSFRDSTNYGYTF.

The CDR3 region has the DNA TGCGCCAGCAGCTTAAGTCTAGCGGGAGAGAGAAGCGGGGAGCTGTTTTTT. It encodes CASSLSLAGERSGELFF. The V and J genes are TRBV5-1 and TRBJ2-2, with 10 bases identical to TRBD2. After removal of 2 bases from V and 7 bases from J, the junction contained 11 bases not matched to a gene. This CDR3 has 17 residues. Per germline, CDR1 SGHRS and CDR2 YFSETQ.

The V call is TRBV6-1, the J call TRBJ2-5; no reliable D call. The CDR3 is 13 residues long. V lost 7 bases, J lost 2 bases, and 11 bases lay in between. CDR1 and CDR2 from the germline V gene are MNHNS and SASEGT. The CDR3, as DNA: TGTGCCAGCACCAAGGTGAAGCAAGAGACCCAGTACTTC. Its translation: CASTKVKQETQYF.

The chain employs TRBV11-1 and TRBJ2-5; TRBD1 aligns across 11 bases. Germline CDR1 and CDR2: SGHAT and FQDESV (reference sequence). CDR3 length equals 16 residues. V lost 4 bases, J lost 4 bases, and 8 bases stayed unmatched. The CDR3 DNA sequence: TGTGCCAGCAGCTCTAGATGGACAGGGGGCGGAGAGACCCAGTACTTC. Translation gives CASSSRWTGGGETQYF. Supplemented by reference TRBV11-1 and TRBJ2-5, the full variable domain reads EAEVAQSPRYKITEKSQAVAFWCDPISGHATLYWYRQILGQGPELLVQFQDESVVDDSQLPKDRFSAERLKGVDSTLKIQPAELGDSAMYLCASSSRWTGGGETQYFGPGTRLLVL.